The T cell receptor (beta chain) under discussion was sequenced for a study of blood T cells in healthy people across ages. The trim removed 3 bases at V and 7 bases at J, leaving 5 bases unmatched. The length of the CDR3 is 14 residues. About this clonotype itself: Its antigen is as yet unknown.

A second PCR of roughly 7 to 11 cycles used a sample-barcoded 5' primer and a J-beta primer mix. From the 5' RACE reads, TCRdb called clonotypes with MiXCR, one entry per CDR3 protein. This table holds approximately 690,000 distinct CDR3 sequences, 58% found once. Study-wide results and limits: A roughly linear fall in TCR beta diversity per million T cells was seen with increasing age. Both naive CD4+ cell counts and diversity were greater in long-lived donors than in aged donors.

V and J are TRBV12-3 or TRBV12-4 and TRBJ1-4; 7 bases agree with TRBD1. The receptor was isolated from a man aged 60 to 69 in good health. The sample consisted of blood. The CDR3 spells CASSLTGQIEKLFF. Here the CDR3 DNA reads TGTGCCAGCAGTTTGACAGGGCAGATTGAAAAACTGTTTTTT.